The 14 T cell receptor beta chains below were found in one sample sequenced in a study of monozygotic twins with inflammatory bowel disease. Reanalyzing the 5' RACE reads, TCRdb keeps one entry per CDR3 protein, without DNA. The data include some 440,000 distinct CDR3 sequences; the top ten clones carry about 2.2%. The sequenced sample was blood. Receptors were obtained from a human donor with ulcerative colitis or Crohn's disease, or a healthy co-twin of an affected twin (not recorded which).

The chain carries TRBV30 and TRBJ2-2; TCRdb returns TRBD1, unconfirmable since there is no DNA. This CDR3 region has 13 residues. CDR1 is GTSNPN and CDR2 is SVGIG in the germline V gene (reference sequence). Here the CDR3 reads CAWRPGGTGELFF.

J is TRBJ2-2 and V is TRBV5-1. Germline lookup yields CDR1 SGHRS and CDR2 YFSETQ. CDR3 length: 14 residues. CDR3: CASSNKSNTGELFF.

CDR3 region: CASKTGVGANVLTF. The chain has TRBV19 and TRBJ2-6; TCRdb's D call of TRBD1 is untestable without DNA. This CDR3 spans 14 amino acids. CDR1 and CDR2 (germline): LNHDA, SQIVND (reference sequence).

This chain links TRBV10-3 with TRBJ2-1; absent DNA, TCRdb's TRBD2 call cannot be checked. Germline CDR1 reads ENHRY; CDR2 reads SYGVKD. This CDR3 contains 17 residues. The chain's CDR3 is CAIRGSGGGPSHNEQFF.

The CDR3 sequence is CASSEEEIQYF. The gene calls are TRBV6-1 and TRBJ2-5. CDR1 is MNHNS and CDR2 is SASEGT in the germline V gene. This CDR3 is 11 amino acids long.

The chain uses TRBV15 and TRBJ2-5; TCRdb picks TRBD2, but there is no DNA to check that call. The germline gives CDR1 LNHNV, CDR2 YYDKDF (reference sequence). This CDR3 has 16 residues. CDR3 sequence reads: CATSRDRPPMVATQYF.

V usage is TRBV5-1 and J usage is TRBJ1-2. The CDR3 length is 17 residues. Germline assignment: CDR1 SGHRS and CDR2 YFSETQ. CDR3 sequence reads: CASSPAGGPPVGYGYTF.

The V call is TRBV5-1, the J call TRBJ2-5. The CDR3 contains 17 residues. The germline V gene encodes CDR1 SGHRS and CDR2 YFSETQ. This CDR3 reads CASSLGGNAGIQETQYF.

The chain combines TRBV5-4 with TRBJ1-1; TCRdb picks TRBD1, but there is no DNA to check that call. CDR1 and CDR2 from the germline V gene are SGHNT and YYREEE (reference sequence). This CDR3 has 14 amino acids. The chain's CDR3 is CASSLKGVLAEAFF.

The genes are TRBV5-1 and TRBJ2-1; TCRdb's D gene call, TRBD2, goes unchecked for lack of DNA. Germline values: CDR1 SGHRS, CDR2 YFSETQ. The CDR3 is made up of 15 amino acids. CDR3 sequence: CASSLYGGAGNEQFF.

This sequence joins TRBV6-2 or TRBV6-3 and TRBJ2-5. Germline lookup yields CDR1 MNHEY and CDR2 SVGEGT. The CDR3 has 12 residues. The CDR3 reads CASSYSAETQYF.

J is TRBJ2-3 and V is TRBV7-2; TCRdb proposes TRBD1, but this gene call is untestable without DNA. This CDR3 spans 15 amino acids. Germline lookup yields CDR1 SGHTA and CDR2 FQGNSA. CDR3 loop: CASSLDRGSTDTQYF.

The chain links TRBV5-1 to TRBJ2-1; TCRdb picks TRBD2, but there is no DNA to check that call. CDR3 size: 16 residues. Germline CDR1 SGHRS, CDR2 YFSETQ. CDR3 amino acids: CASSSLTSGGNNEQFF.

J is TRBJ1-2 and V is TRBV9. This CDR3 spans 15 amino acids. The germline CDR1 and CDR2 sequences are SGDLS and YYNGEE. CDR3 amino acids: CASSLFTSSNYGYTF.